The clone carrying this TCR beta chain was seen at least ten times. TCR beta CDR3 regions were amplified from RNA transcripts. RT-PCR in the first round (using the HTBI primer set) targeted the TCR CDR3. TCRdb re-derived calls from the multiplex PCR reads in MiXCR, one entry per CDR3 protein. The table lists about 160,000 distinct CDR3 sequences, roughly 9.4% of them singletons. This entry is derived from a study of T cells in Graves' hyperthyroidism and ophthalmopathy. Diagnoses used clinical symptoms, serum thyroxine and TRAb, thyroid ultrasound and orbital computed tomography. Any symptoms of ophthalmopathy came after the first hyperthyroidism diagnosis, from which the blood sample dates. Using around 10 ml of fresh peripheral blood, PBMCs were prepared. The receptor's source is a woman between 18 and 29 years old with Graves' hyperthyroidism that later progressed to Graves' ophthalmopathy. The sample comprised blood.

The CDR3: CASSLQLAGIQETQYF. The CDR3 nucleotides read TGTGCCAGTAGTCTCCAACTAGCGGGGATCCAAGAGACCCAGTACTTC. The chain couples TRBV19 to TRBJ2-5, with 10 bases aligning to TRBD2. In germline, CDR1 is LNHDA, CDR2 SQIVND (reference sequence). With 5 bases clipped from V and 1 base from J, the junction kept 7 bases outside the gene matches. The CDR3 loop spans 16 amino acids.